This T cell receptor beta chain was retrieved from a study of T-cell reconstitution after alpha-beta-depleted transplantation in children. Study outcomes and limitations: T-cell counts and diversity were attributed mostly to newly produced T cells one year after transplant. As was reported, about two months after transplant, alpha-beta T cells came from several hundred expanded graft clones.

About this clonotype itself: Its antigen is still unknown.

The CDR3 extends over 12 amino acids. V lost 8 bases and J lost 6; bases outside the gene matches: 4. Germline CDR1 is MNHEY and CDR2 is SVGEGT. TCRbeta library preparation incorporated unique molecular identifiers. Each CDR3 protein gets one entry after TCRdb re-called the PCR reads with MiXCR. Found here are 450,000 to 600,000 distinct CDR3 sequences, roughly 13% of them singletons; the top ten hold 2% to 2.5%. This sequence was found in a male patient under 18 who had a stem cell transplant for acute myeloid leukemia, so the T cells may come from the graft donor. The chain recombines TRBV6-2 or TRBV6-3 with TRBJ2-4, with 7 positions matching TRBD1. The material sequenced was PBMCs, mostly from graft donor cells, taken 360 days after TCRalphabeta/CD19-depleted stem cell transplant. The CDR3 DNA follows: TGTGCCAGCCGACAGGGAATAAACATTCAGTACTTC. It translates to CASRQGINIQYF.